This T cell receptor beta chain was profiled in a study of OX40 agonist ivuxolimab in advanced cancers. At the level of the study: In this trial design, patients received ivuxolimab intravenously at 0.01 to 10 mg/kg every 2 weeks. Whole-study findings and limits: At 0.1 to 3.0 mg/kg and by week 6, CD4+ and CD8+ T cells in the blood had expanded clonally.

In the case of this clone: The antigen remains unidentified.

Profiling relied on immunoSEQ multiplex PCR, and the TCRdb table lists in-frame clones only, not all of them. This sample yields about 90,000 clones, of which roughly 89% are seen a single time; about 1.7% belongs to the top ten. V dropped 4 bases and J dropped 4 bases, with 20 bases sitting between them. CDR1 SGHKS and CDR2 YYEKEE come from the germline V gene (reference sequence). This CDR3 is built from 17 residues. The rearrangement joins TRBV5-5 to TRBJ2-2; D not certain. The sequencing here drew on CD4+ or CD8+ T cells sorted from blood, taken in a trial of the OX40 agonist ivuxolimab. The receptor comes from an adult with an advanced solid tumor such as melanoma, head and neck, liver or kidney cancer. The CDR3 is CASSGSLLRHPTGELFF. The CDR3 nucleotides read TGTGCCAGCAGCGGGTCCCTACTAAGACACCCCACCGGGGAGCTGTTTTTT. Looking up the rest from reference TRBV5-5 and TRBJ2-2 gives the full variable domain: DAGVTQSPTHLIKTRGQQVTLRCSPISGHKSVSWYQQVLGQGPQFIFQYYEKEERGRGNFPDRFSARQFPNYSSELNVNALLLGDSALYLCASSGSLLRHPTGELFFGEGSRLTVL.